This TCR beta chain originates from a study of T cells after yellow fever vaccination. General study points: There was a possibility that FACS-sorted repertoires contained abundant clonotypes contaminating from the bulk population. Subsequent booster samples again held most clones from primary vaccination (under 98% CD4, 85% to 90% CD8). Across the CD4 and CD8 compartments, a small share of clonotypes was present in both.

This clonotype was recorded at least ten times. The antigen remains undetermined. TCRdb fed the 5' RACE reads into MiXCR, producing one record per CDR3 protein. The sample contains some 150,000 distinct CDR3 sequences, 7% to 10% of which appear only once. This CDR3 spans 16 amino acids. Germline values: CDR1 MNHEY, CDR2 SMNVEV (reference sequence). V lost 7 bases, J lost 3 bases, and 10 bases stayed unmatched. The rearrangement uses TRBV27 and TRBJ2-3; 10 bases line up with TRBD1. The sample was CD8+ T cells sorted from PBMCs, taken 45 days after the yellow fever booster vaccination. This clonotype originated in a man between 18 and 35 years old who received the YFV17D yellow fever vaccine. CDR3 sequence reads: CASTTDRGRGTDTQYF. CDR3 coding DNA: TGTGCCAGCACCACTGACAGGGGGCGGGGAACAGATACGCAGTATTTT.